The 18 T cell receptor beta chains listed next were all sequenced from one sample in a study of beta chain features in type 1 diabetes. Whole-study results and caveats: Moderate yet significant TCRB CDR3 shortening was seen in Type 1 diabetes patients in all four CD4+ subsets.

These receptors' targets are unknown. The study reverse transcribed the entire isolated RNA, so it sequenced expressed TCRB transcripts. Clones were sequenced by immunoSEQ multiplex PCR, and TCRdb holds only the in-frame ones, with some missing. The table lists about 340,000 clones, around an eighth of them singletons. The sample consisted of naive CD4+ T cells from blood. These receptor sequences come from a woman younger than 30 with type 1 diabetes.

The chain has TRBV21-1 and TRBJ2-3; TRBD2 is the table's D call and was not checked against the DNA. TRBV21-1 is a documented pseudogene. The CDR3 totals 16 residues. CDR3 residues: CASSKVPMDLWDTQYF. The CDR3 DNA follows: TGTGCCAGCAGCAAAGTCCCCATGGACTTGTGGGATACGCAGTATTTT.

This clone has only a few counts. The V gene is TRBV6-6, the J gene TRBJ1-4; D possibly corresponds to TRBD1 (6 bases). The CDR3 runs 14 residues. The V end lost 1 base, the J end lost 8 bases, and 11 bases lay between the germline ends. Germline CDR1 and CDR2: MNHNY and SVGAGI (reference sequence). The chain's CDR3 is CASSYYREGEKLFF. DNA for the CDR3: TGTGCCAGCAGTTACTACAGGGAAGGCGAAAAACTGTTTTTT.

V is TRBV28 and J is TRBJ2-1, with D perhaps matching TRBD2 (6 bases). The V end was cut by 6 bases, the J end by 9 bases, with 18 bases between. The CDR3 has 14 residues. Germline loops: CDR1 MDHEN, CDR2 SYDVKM. The CDR3 region is CASSERDSYSEQFF. The CDR3 nucleotides are TGTGCCAGCAGCGAACGGGACTCATATAGTGAGCAGTTCTTC.

V is TRBV19 and J is TRBJ2-1, with TRBD1 matching over 7 bases. There are 15 residues in the CDR3. Trimming removed 6 bases from V and 0 bases from J; junction bases left unmatched: 5. Germline-derived CDR1 and CDR2 are LNHDA and SQIVND (reference sequence). In nucleotides, the CDR3 is TGTGCCAGTAGCCGAGGGGGCTTCTCCTACAATGAGCAGTTCTTC. Protein sequence: CASSRGGFSYNEQFF.

The chain employs TRBV11-2 and TRBJ2-5, with 7 bases identical to TRBD2. V lost 1 base to trimming and J lost 7 bases; unmatched junction nucleotides: 0. Germline CDR1 and CDR2: SGHAT and FQNNGV. The CDR3 totals 12 residues. CDR3 sequence reads: CASSLGGGTQYF. DNA of the CDR3: TGTGCCAGCAGCTTAGGGGGGGGGACCCAGTACTTC.

This clone was seen only a few times. V usage is TRBV11-1 and J usage is TRBJ1-1, with D possibly matching TRBD1 (6 bases). Trimming shortened V by 2 bases and J by 9 bases, and 13 bases separated the two germline ends. The CDR3 has 13 residues. From germline, CDR1 is SGHAT and CDR2 FQDESV (reference sequence). CDR3 loop: CASSLYDRSKAFF. DNA for the CDR3: TGTGCCAGCAGCTTATATGACAGGAGTAAAGCTTTCTTT. The full variable domain, its missing parts supplied by reference TRBV11-1 and TRBJ1-1, is EAEVAQSPRYKITEKSQAVAFWCDPISGHATLYWYRQILGQGPELLVQFQDESVVDDSQLPKDRFSAERLKGVDSTLKIQPAELGDSAMYLCASSLYDRSKAFFGQGTRLTVV.

This clone was detected only a few times. The chain has TRBV5-1 and TRBJ1-2, with D unclear. The CDR3 contains 13 residues. Looked up from germline, CDR1 is SGHRS and CDR2 is YFSETQ. V was shortened by 2 bases and J by 7 bases, with 12 bases between the two germline ends. DNA of the CDR3: TGCGCCAGCAGCTTAGGTGTGGACTCTGGCTACACCTTC. This encodes CASSLGVDSGYTF.

This chain uses TRBV5-1 with TRBJ2-1; 11 bases align to TRBD2. CDR3 length: 16 amino acids. The V segment lost 4 bases and the J segment 2 bases; nucleotides outside the gene matches: 5. Germline loops: CDR1 SGHRS, CDR2 YFSETQ. CDR3 amino acids: CASSPLAGGTYNEQFF. The CDR3 DNA reads as TGCGCCAGCAGCCCCTTAGCGGGAGGGACCTACAATGAGCAGTTCTTC.

This clone was observed a handful of times. The chain is built from TRBV28 and TRBJ2-7; 7 bases map to TRBD2. J lost 4 bases, V lost 2 bases, and 8 bases had no gene match. Germline CDR1 is MDHEN and CDR2 is SYDVKM. The CDR3 is 15 amino acids. Written as DNA, the CDR3 is TGTGCCAGCAGTTTACCGTATCTAGCGGTGTACGAGCAGTACTTC. Protein: CASSLPYLAVYEQYF.

This chain joins TRBV19 and TRBJ1-5; no clear D. CDR1 and CDR2 (germline): LNHDA, SQIVND (reference sequence). The CDR3 length is 18 residues. The V end was cut by 6 bases, the J end by 5 bases, with 26 bases between. The chain's CDR3 is CASSRTDGLPRGHQPQHF. DNA for the CDR3: TGTGCCAGTAGCCGAACGGACGGTCTACCCAGAGGGCATCAGCCCCAGCATTTT.

Only a few counts were recorded for this clone. The CDR3 loop is CASSRDRAADTQYF. For the CDR3, the DNA is TGTGCCAGCAGCCGGGACAGGGCGGCCGATACGCAGTATTTT. This sequence joins TRBV6-5 and TRBJ2-3; 9 bases are shared with TRBD1. Trimming cost V 6 bases and J 6 bases; bases outside gene matches: 7. Germline loops: CDR1 MNHEY, CDR2 SVGAGI. CDR3 length equals 14 residues.

The chain recombines TRBV7-9 with TRBJ2-7, with D possibly matching TRBD2 (5 bases). Per the germline V gene, CDR1 is SEHNR and CDR2 is FQNEAQ (reference sequence). V dropped 3 bases and J dropped 5 bases, with 11 bases sitting between them. The CDR3 spans 13 residues. The CDR3: CASSFYGMDEQYF. Written as DNA, the CDR3 is TGTGCCAGCAGCTTTTACGGGATGGACGAGCAGTACTTC.

J is TRBJ2-1 and V is TRBV11-2; unclear D gene. V was trimmed by 1 base and J by 5 bases, leaving 9 bases between them. The V gene's germline CDR1 is SGHAT and CDR2 FQNNGV. The CDR3 is made up of 14 amino acids. CDR3 in DNA: TGTGCCAGCAGCTTAGGGCTCACCAACAATGAGCAGTTCTTC. This codes for CASSLGLTNNEQFF.

This clone was found a few times. The chain has TRBV7-9 and TRBJ2-2, with 7 bases fitting TRBD2. CDR1 and CDR2 (germline): SEHNR, FQNEAQ (reference sequence). The V gene end was trimmed by 7 bases and the J gene end by 2 bases; junction bases not matched to a gene: 7. This CDR3 has 15 amino acids. CDR3 in amino acids: CASTWEGTNTGELFF. CDR3 sequence (DNA): TGTGCCAGCACCTGGGAGGGGACCAACACCGGGGAGCTGTTTTTT.

V usage is TRBV28 and J usage is TRBJ2-7, with 7 bases identical to TRBD1. The germline V gene encodes CDR1 MDHEN and CDR2 SYDVKM. With V trimmed by 3 bases and J by 2 bases, 16 bases remained unmatched. This CDR3 is built from 18 residues. CDR3 sequence: CASSFDDRDSIIPYEQYF. CDR3 coding DNA: TGTGCCAGCAGTTTCGATGATAGGGACAGCATCATTCCCTACGAGCAGTACTTC.

This chain connects TRBV18 to TRBJ1-1; D unresolved. Germline V lookup: CDR1 KGHSH, CDR2 LQKENI. V was trimmed by 5 bases and J by 1 base, leaving 8 bases between them. There are 13 residues in the CDR3. CDR3 amino acids: CASSVTANTEAFF. CDR3 nucleotides: TGTGCCAGCTCAGTTACAGCGAACACTGAAGCTTTCTTT.

In this sample, this clone turned up a few times. The chain combines TRBV27 with TRBJ2-5, with 9 bases lining up with TRBD1. The CDR3 runs 15 residues. V dropped 5 bases and J dropped 5; count of bases not matched to a gene: 9. The germline CDR1 and CDR2 sequences are MNHEY and SMNVEV (reference sequence). The CDR3 is CASSSRDRAWETQYF. CDR3 nucleotides: TGTGCCAGCAGTAGTCGGGACAGGGCGTGGGAGACCCAGTACTTC.

The V gene is TRBV18, the J gene TRBJ2-7; TRBD1 aligns across 9 bases. V lost 6 bases to trimming and J lost 0 bases; unmatched junction nucleotides: 15. The germline V gene encodes CDR1 KGHSH and CDR2 LQKENI. There are 18 residues in the CDR3. Written as DNA, the CDR3 is TGTGCCAGCTCTCCATTTACAGGGGGCTTAGTGTTCTCCTACGAGCAGTACGTC. This sequence encodes CASSPFTGGLVFSYEQYV.